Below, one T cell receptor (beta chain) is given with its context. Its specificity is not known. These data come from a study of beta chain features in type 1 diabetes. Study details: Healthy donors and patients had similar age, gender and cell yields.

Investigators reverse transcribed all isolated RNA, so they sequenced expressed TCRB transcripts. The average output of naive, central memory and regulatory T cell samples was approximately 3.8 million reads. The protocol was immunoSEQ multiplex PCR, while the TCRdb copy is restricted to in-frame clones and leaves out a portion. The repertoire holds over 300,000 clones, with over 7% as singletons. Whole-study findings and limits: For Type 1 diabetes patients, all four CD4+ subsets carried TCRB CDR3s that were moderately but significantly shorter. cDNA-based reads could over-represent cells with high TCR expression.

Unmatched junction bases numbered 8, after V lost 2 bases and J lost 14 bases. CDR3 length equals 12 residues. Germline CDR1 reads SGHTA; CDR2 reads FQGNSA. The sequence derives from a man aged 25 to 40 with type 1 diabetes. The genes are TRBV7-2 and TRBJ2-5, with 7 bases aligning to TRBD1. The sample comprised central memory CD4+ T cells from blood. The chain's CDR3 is CASSLSGTAPYF. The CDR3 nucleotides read TGTGCCAGCAGCTTATCGGGGACAGCCCCTTACTTC. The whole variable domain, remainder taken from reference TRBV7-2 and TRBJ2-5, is GAGVSQSPSNKVTEKGKDVELRCDPISGHTALYWYRQSLGQGLEFLIYFQGNSAPDKSGLPSDRFSAERTGGSVSTLTIQRTQQEDSAVYLCASSLSGTAPYFGPGTRLLVL.